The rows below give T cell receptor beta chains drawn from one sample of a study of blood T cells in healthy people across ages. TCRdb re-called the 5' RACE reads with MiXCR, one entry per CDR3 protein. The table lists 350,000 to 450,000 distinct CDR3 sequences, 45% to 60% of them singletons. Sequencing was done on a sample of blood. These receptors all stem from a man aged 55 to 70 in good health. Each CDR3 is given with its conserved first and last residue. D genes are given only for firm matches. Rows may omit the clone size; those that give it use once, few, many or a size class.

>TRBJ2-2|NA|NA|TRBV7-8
TGTGCCAGCAGCCCTAGTCGGGACACCTCGAACACCGGGGAGCTGTTTTTT
CASSPSRDTSNTGELFF
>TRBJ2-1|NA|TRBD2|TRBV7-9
TGTGCCAGCAGCCCGAGCCCTAGCGGGAGCAATGAGCAGTTCTTC
CASSPSPSGSNEQFF
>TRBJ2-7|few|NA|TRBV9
TGTGCCAGCAGCGTGGGGGCGTCCGCTACACCATACGAGCAGTACTTC
CASSVGASATPYEQYF
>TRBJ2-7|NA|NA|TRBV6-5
TGTGCCAGCAATGACGACAAGACCTACGAGCAGTACTTC
CASNDDKTYEQYF
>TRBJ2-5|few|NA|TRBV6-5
TGTGCCAGCAGGCCGGGAAGCTATGGGGAGACCCAGTACTTC
CASRPGSYGETQYF
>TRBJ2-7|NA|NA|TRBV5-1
TGCGCCAGCAGACCCGGGACACTTACCTACGAGCAGTACTTC
CASRPGTLTYEQYF
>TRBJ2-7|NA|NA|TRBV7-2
TGTGCCAGCAGCCCTCGTAGGCGGGCGAGGAGCGAGCAGTACTTC
CASSPRRRARSEQYF
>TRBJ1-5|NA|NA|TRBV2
TGTGCCAGCAGTCTCGGGACACTTAATCAGCCCCAGCATTTT
CASSLGTLNQPQHF
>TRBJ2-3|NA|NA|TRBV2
TGTGCCGTCTCCGGGCTGAAAAACCCAGATACGCAGTATTTT
CAVSGLKNPDTQYF
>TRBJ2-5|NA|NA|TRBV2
TGTGCCAGCCTATTGACAGCCCAAGAGACCCAGTACTTC
CASLLTAQETQYF
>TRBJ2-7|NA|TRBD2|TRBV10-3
TGTGCCATCAGTGAGCCAGGACTAGCTTCCTACGAGCAGTACTTC
CAISEPGLASYEQYF
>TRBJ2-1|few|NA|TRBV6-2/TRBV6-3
TGTGCCAGCAGTTCCCCCCGTCTTAAGAATGAGCAGTTCTTC
CASSSPRLKNEQFF
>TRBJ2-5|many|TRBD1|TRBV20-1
TGCAGTGCTAGGCGGACAGGGAAGCTGGAGACCCAGTACTTC
CSARRTGKLETQYF
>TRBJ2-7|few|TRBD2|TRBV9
TGTGCCAGCAGCGTAGCGGCGGGAGATCCCTACGAGCAGTACTTC
CASSVAAGDPYEQYF
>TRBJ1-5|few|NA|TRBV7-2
TGTGCCAGCAGCTTTGGAATCCAACCCCAGCATTTT
CASSFGIQPQHF
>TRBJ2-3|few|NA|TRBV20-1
TGCAGTGCTAGGGGTCCCCACAGGGATACGCAGTATTTT
CSARGPHRDTQYF
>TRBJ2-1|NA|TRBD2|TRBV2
TGTGCCAGCAGTGCTCTAGCGGGGGGGCACAATGAGCAGTTCTTC
CASSALAGGHNEQFF
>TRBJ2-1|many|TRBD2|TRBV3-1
TGTGCCAGCAGCCAAATCCCGGGGGAGGGGGAGCAGTTCTTC
CASSQIPGEGEQFF
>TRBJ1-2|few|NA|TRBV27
TGTGCCAGCAGTTTTCGGGCATCTAACTATGGCTACACCTTC
CASSFRASNYGYTF
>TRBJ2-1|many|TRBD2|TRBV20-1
TGCAGTGCTAGTTACCCTCGGGAGCGGGGGGTTGTCAATGAGCAGTTCTTC
CSASYPRERGVVNEQFF
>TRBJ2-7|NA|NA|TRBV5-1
TGCGCCAGCAGCACCGGGACGGTCTACGAGCAGTACTTC
CASSTGTVYEQYF
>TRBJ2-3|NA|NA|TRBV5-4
TGTGCCAGCAGCTTGGAGGAGTGGCGGTTCACAGATACGCAGTATTTT
CASSLEEWRFTDTQYF
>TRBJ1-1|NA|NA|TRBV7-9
TGTGCCAGCAGCGCCCTGAACACTGAAGCTTTCTTT
CASSALNTEAFF
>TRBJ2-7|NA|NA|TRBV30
TGTGCCTGGAGGGCTCGGGGGCCCCTGGACGAGCAGTACTTC
CAWRARGPLDEQYF
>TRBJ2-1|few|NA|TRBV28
TGTGCCAGCAGTTTCAGGGGGGAAAACAATAAGCAGTTCTTC
CASSFRGENNKQFF
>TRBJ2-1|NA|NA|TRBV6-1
TGTGCCAGCAGTGAGGGACTCTACAATGAGCAGTTCTTC
CASSEGLYNEQFF
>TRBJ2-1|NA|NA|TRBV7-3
TGTGCCAGCAGCTTAGGAGGGGAGAATGAGCAGTTCTTC
CASSLGGENEQFF
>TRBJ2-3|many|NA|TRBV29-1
TGCAGCGTTGCGGTGGGACTTACAGATACGCAGTATTTT
CSVAVGLTDTQYF
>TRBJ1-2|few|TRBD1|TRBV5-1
TGCGCCAGCAGCTTATTACCCCCCGGGACAGGGGGCGCGGGAGGCTACACCTTC
CASSLLPPGTGGAGGYTF
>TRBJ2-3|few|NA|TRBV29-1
TGCAGCGTTGAAACGGGGGTCACAGATACGCAGTATTTT
CSVETGVTDTQYF
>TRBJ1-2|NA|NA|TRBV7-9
TGTGCCAGCAGCTTAGCGAACAGGTTCTATGGCTACACCTTC
CASSLANRFYGYTF
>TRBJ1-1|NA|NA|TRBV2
TGTGCCAGCAGTGGCAGGGGGAACACTGAAGCTTTCTTT
CASSGRGNTEAFF
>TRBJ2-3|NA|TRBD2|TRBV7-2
TGTGCCAGCAGCCTGACTAGCCGCGGGTCGGATACGCAGTATTTT
CASSLTSRGSDTQYF
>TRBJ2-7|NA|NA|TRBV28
TGTGCCAGCAGTTTAGGAAGGAGCGAGCAGTACTTC
CASSLGRSEQYF
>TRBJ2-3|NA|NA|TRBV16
TGTGCCAGCAGCCATGGGGATGCGCAGTATTTT
CASSHGDAQYF
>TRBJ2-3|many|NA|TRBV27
TGTGCCAGCAGTTTAGGCTGGGCTGGAGATACGCAGTATTTT
CASSLGWAGDTQYF
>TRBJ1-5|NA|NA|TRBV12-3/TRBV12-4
TGTGCCAGCAGTTTTGGGACACCTAATCAGCCCCAGCATTTT
CASSFGTPNQPQHF
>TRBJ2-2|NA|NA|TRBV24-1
TGTGCCACCAGTGATCGACAGGTCGTTGACACCGGGGAGCTGTTTTTT
CATSDRQVVDTGELFF
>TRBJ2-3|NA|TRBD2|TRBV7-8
TGTGCCAGCAGCCAGGGGGCTAGCGGGAGGCCCACAGATACGCAGTATTTT
CASSQGASGRPTDTQYF
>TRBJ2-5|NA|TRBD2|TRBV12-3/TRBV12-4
TGTGCCAGCACTGGCGGGGGGCGTCAAGAGACCCAGTACTTC
CASTGGGRQETQYF
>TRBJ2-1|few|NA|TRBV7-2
TGTGCCAGCAGCCCACCGGGCAGGGACCAGGGGGAGCAGTTCTTC
CASSPPGRDQGEQFF
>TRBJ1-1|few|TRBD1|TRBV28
TGTGCCAGCAGTTCCCATGGACAGGGAGTCACTGAAGCTTTCTTT
CASSSHGQGVTEAFF
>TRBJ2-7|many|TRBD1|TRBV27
TGTGCCAGCAGTTTACGGGGACAGGGCTCCTACGAGCAGTACTTC
CASSLRGQGSYEQYF
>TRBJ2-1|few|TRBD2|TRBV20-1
TGCAGTGCTGGACGGACTAGAGGCAATGAGCAGTTCTTC
CSAGRTRGNEQFF
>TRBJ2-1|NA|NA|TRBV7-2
TGTGCCGGCAGCTACAGCTCCTACAATGAGCAGTTCTTC
CAGSYSSYNEQFF
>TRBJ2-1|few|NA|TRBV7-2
TGTGCCAGCAGCTTAGCGGGGTCTCCGCAATGGAATGAGCAGTTCTTC
CASSLAGSPQWNEQFF
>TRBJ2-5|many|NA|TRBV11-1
TGTGCCAGCAGCTTAAATTCCCGAGGCGAGACCCAGTACTTC
CASSLNSRGETQYF
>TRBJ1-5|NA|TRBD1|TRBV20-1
TGCAGTGCTTCCAGGGGGCTAGGCAATCAGCCCCAGCATTTT
CSASRGLGNQPQHF
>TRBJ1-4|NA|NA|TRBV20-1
TGCAGTGCTAGAGATGAGGGTCACCCTGCAACTAATGAAAAACTGTTTTTT
CSARDEGHPATNEKLFF
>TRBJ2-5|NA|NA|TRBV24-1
TGTGCCACCAGTCGCAGGGGGGGGCTGGGAGAGACCCAGTACTTC
CATSRRGGLGETQYF
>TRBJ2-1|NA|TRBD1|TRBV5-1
TGCGCCAGCAGCTTGGCCCGGGGACAGGGTACCAATGAGCAGTTCTTC
CASSLARGQGTNEQFF
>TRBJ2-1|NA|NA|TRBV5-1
TGCGCCAGCAGTCAACCCACAGGGTCGGATGAGCAGTTCTTC
CASSQPTGSDEQFF
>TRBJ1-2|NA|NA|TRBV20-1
TGCAGTGTTAGAGATGAGGTGGGCTATGGCTACACCTTC
CSVRDEVGYGYTF
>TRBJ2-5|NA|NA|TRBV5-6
TGTGCCAGCAGCTTTGGGGGGCAAGGAGAGACCCAGTACTTC
CASSFGGQGETQYF
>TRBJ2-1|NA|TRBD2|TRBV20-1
TGCAGCGGAGGGGCTAGCGGTCGCAATGAGCAGTTCTTC
CSGGASGRNEQFF